This T cell receptor beta chain appears in the sequencing data of a study of T cells in Graves' hyperthyroidism and ophthalmopathy. Ophthalmopathy cases scored 3 or more on the Clinical Activity Score and 4 or more on NOSPECS grade, with duration below 3 months. Based on clinical symptoms, serum thyroxine and TRAb, thyroid ultrasound and orbital computed tomography, diagnoses were reached. Amplified TCR beta CDR3 regions derived from RNA transcripts. A first-round RT-PCR of the TCR CDR3 used the HTBI primer set. TCRdb processed the multiplex PCR reads anew with MiXCR; each CDR3 protein has one entry. The data show approximately 610,000 distinct CDR3 sequences, with roughly 14% seen just once and roughly 4.5% held by the top ten. CDR3 size: 14 residues. Unmatched junction bases numbered 7, after V lost 4 bases and J lost 7 bases. Per germline, CDR1 LGHDT and CDR2 YNNKEL (reference sequence). Study results and limitations: Before onset, ophthalmopathy was predicted by the model a median about six months earlier. Blood shared most expanded thyroid clonotypes above 0.001.

A remark on this clonotype: The antigen is not known.

The sequencing input was blood. This clonotype was obtained from a woman aged 35 to 49 with Graves' ophthalmopathy. This rearrangement joins TRBV3-1 to TRBJ1-2; 9 bases agree with TRBD1. The CDR3 here is CASSPIQGAGGYTF. CDR3 sequence (DNA): TGTGCCAGCAGCCCGATACAGGGGGCAGGTGGCTACACCTTC. The entire variable domain, with the rest obtained from reference TRBV3-1 and TRBJ1-2, is as follows: DTAVSQTPKYLVTQMGNDKSIKCEQNLGHDTMYWYKQDSKKFLKIMFSYNNKELIINETVPNRFSPKSPDKAHLNLHINSLELGDSAVYFCASSPIQGAGGYTFGSGTRLTVV.